Shown below are 22 T cell receptor beta chains from a single sample sequenced in a study of blood T cell repertoires in COVID-19. Clones were sequenced by immunoSEQ multiplex PCR, and TCRdb holds only the in-frame ones, with some missing. Of a few hundred thousand clones in the sample, about 89% were seen once. The specimen sequenced was peripheral blood. The receptors originated from a woman in her twenties or thirties with COVID-19, enrolled during active disease.

This clone was counted a single time. The V gene is TRBV3-1 (or the pseudogene TRBV3-2), the J gene TRBJ2-3; 12 bases fit TRBD2. There are 13 residues in the CDR3. Germline CDR1 and CDR2: LGHDT and YNNKEL (reference sequence). V shed 1 base and J 12 bases; nucleotides not matched to a gene: 2. CDR3 sequence: CASSQATSGGQYF. CDR3 in DNA: TGTGCCAGCAGCCAAGCGACTAGCGGGGGTCAGTATTTT.

The chain carries TRBV27 and TRBJ1-6; a possible D gene is TRBD1 (6 bases). Germline CDR1 is MNHEY and CDR2 is SMNVEV (reference sequence). CDR3 size: 14 residues. The ends were cut back, 7 bases at V and 9 bases at J, with 16 bases in the middle. The CDR3 DNA reads as TGTGCCAGCACCCCAGGACAGTACACTTCACCCCTCCACTTT. Its translation is CASTPGQYTSPLHF.

The rearrangement links TRBV25-1 to TRBJ1-1; 8 nucleotides agree with TRBD1. The CDR3 loop spans 17 amino acids. Germline CDR1 and CDR2: MGHDK and SYGVNS. The trim removed 1 base at V and 1 base at J, leaving 8 bases unmatched. This CDR3 reads CASSEWHRGGRNTEAFF. As DNA, the CDR3 is TGTGCCAGCAGTGAATGGCACAGGGGGGGGCGGAACACTGAAGCTTTCTTT.

The chain employs TRBV6-6 and TRBJ1-2; possibly TRBD1 for D (5 bases). Germline CDR1 is MNHNY and CDR2 is SVGAGI (reference sequence). This CDR3 region has 13 residues. V lost 7 bases and J lost 3, with 12 bases in between. CDR3 nucleotides: TGTGCCAGCAATAACATAGGGGACTATGGCTACACCTTC. It is translated as CASNNIGDYGYTF.

The V and J genes are TRBV7-2 and TRBJ1-4; 10 bases are a match to TRBD1. This CDR3 contains 17 residues. Per germline, CDR1 SGHTA and CDR2 FQGNSA. Unmatched junction bases numbered 7, after V lost 4 bases and J lost 2 bases. The CDR3 sequence: CASSSDRGGVTNEKLFF. CDR3 DNA: TGTGCCAGCAGCTCGGACAGGGGGGGGGTGACTAATGAAAAACTGTTTTTT. Together with reference TRBV7-2 and TRBJ1-4, the CDR3 gives the full variable domain: GAGVSQSPSNKVTEKGKDVELRCDPISGHTALYWYRQSLGQGLEFLIYFQGNSAPDKSGLPSDRFSAERTGGSVSTLTIQRTQQEDSAVYLCASSSDRGGVTNEKLFFGSGTQLSVL.

J is TRBJ1-5 and V is TRBV6-5, with D hard to call. The germline V gene encodes CDR1 MNHEY and CDR2 SVGAGI. V was shortened by 4 bases and J by 9 bases, with 13 bases between the two germline ends. CDR3 size: 13 residues. The CDR3 nucleotides are TGTGCCAGCAGTTGGGAGACTTTGGGGCCCCAGCATTTT. Its protein is CASSWETLGPQHF.

The rearrangement links TRBV6-5 to TRBJ1-2; the D is unclear. CDR1 is MNHEY, CDR2 SVGAGI, per germline. This CDR3 has 11 amino acids. The V gene lost 8 bases and the J gene lost 0 bases, with 4 bases spanning the gap. CDR3 protein: CASLSNYGYTF. CDR3 nucleotides: TGTGCCAGCCTCTCTAACTATGGCTACACCTTC.

This clone was counted a few times. The genes are TRBV5-4 and TRBJ1-3; D remains unclear. Germline-derived CDR1 and CDR2 are SGHNT and YYREEE (reference sequence). There are 15 residues in the CDR3. The V and J ends lost 1 base and 8 bases respectively, with 16 bases between them. CDR3 DNA sequence: TGTGCCAGCAGCTTGTGGGGAGGCCCCGGGGACACCATATATTTT. The encoded protein is CASSLWGGPGDTIYF.

J is TRBJ2-5 and V is TRBV18; a possible D gene is TRBD1 (6 bases). CDR1 is KGHSH, CDR2 LQKENI, per germline. The V end lost 3 bases, the J end lost 5 bases, and 19 bases lay between the germline ends. The CDR3 runs 16 residues. The CDR3 region has the DNA TGTGCCAGCTCACCGGTACAGGGATCTCGAGGGGAGACCCAGTACTTC. Its protein product is CASSPVQGSRGETQYF.

The chain joins TRBV3-1 (or the pseudogene TRBV3-2) to TRBJ1-2, with 9 nucleotides matching TRBD1. V shed 1 base and J 5 bases; nucleotides not matched to a gene: 8. The CDR3 runs 16 residues. In germline, CDR1 is LGHDT, CDR2 YNNKEL (reference sequence). The CDR3 sequence is CASSQGEDRGFYGYTF. In DNA, the CDR3 is TGTGCCAGCAGCCAAGGTGAGGACAGGGGATTTTATGGCTACACCTTC.

This clone was seen once. CDR3 in amino acids: CASRGRAGGDTGELFF. The DNA of the CDR3 is TGTGCCAGCAGAGGGCGGGCAGGGGGCGACACCGGGGAGCTGTTTTTT. The V call is TRBV7-9, the J call TRBJ2-2; 8 nucleotides match TRBD1. V lost 6 bases to trimming and J lost 3 bases; unmatched junction nucleotides: 9. Germline assignment: CDR1 SEHNR and CDR2 FQNEAQ (reference sequence). The CDR3 runs 16 residues.

The chain links TRBV6-5 to TRBJ2-5, with a possible D match to TRBD2 (6 bases). V was clipped by 6 bases and J by 5 bases, with 10 bases between them. CDR1 and CDR2 from the germline V gene are MNHEY and SVGAGI. CDR3 size: 12 residues. CDR3 in amino acids: CASRGGAETQYF. In DNA form, the CDR3 reads TGTGCCAGCAGGGGCGGGGCGGAGACCCAGTACTTC.

This clone turned up a few times. J is TRBJ2-3 and V is TRBV5-5; 9 bases match TRBD2. CDR3 length: 16 amino acids. With 0 bases clipped from V and 0 bases from J, the junction kept 2 bases outside the gene matches. CDR1 is SGHKS and CDR2 is YYEKEE in the germline V gene (reference sequence). CDR3 region: CASSLVAGGSTDTQYF. CDR3 nucleotide sequence: TGTGCCAGCAGCTTGGTGGCGGGGGGGAGCACAGATACGCAGTATTTT. The variable domain in full, with the rest retrieved from reference TRBV5-5 and TRBJ2-3, is DAGVTQSPTHLIKTRGQQVTLRCSPISGHKSVSWYQQVLGQGPQFIFQYYEKEERGRGNFPDRFSARQFPNYSSELNVNALLLGDSALYLCASSLVAGGSTDTQYFGPGTRLTVL.

The rearrangement links TRBV6-2 or TRBV6-3 to TRBJ2-1; 7 nucleotides agree with TRBD2. V trimming: 0 bases; J trimming: 6 bases; junction bases outside the gene matches: 11. This CDR3 is 17 amino acids long. The germline gives CDR1 MNHEY, CDR2 SVGEGT. The CDR3 DNA is TGTGCCAGCAGTTACTCCGCCCCGTGGGGGGGATCCAATGAGCAGTTCTTC. Amino acids: CASSYSAPWGGSNEQFF.

V usage is TRBV18 and J usage is TRBJ1-5, with 12 bases fitting TRBD1. Germline CDR1 reads KGHSH; CDR2 reads LQKENI. Trimming removed 3 bases from V and 4 bases from J; junction bases left unmatched: 7. The CDR3 runs 17 residues. DNA for the CDR3: TGTGCCAGCTCACCGGGACCGGGACAGGGGGCTAATCAGCCCCAGCATTTT. Protein sequence: CASSPGPGQGANQPQHF.

This chain links TRBV6-6 with TRBJ2-7; 10 positions match TRBD1. CDR1 and CDR2 from the germline V gene are MNHNY and SVGAGI (reference sequence). V trimming: 2 bases; J trimming: 3 bases; junction bases outside the gene matches: 7. There are 16 residues in the CDR3. The CDR3 sequence: CASSYALGQGGYEQYF. For the CDR3, the DNA is TGTGCCAGCAGTTACGCCCTAGGACAGGGGGGCTACGAGCAGTACTTC.

CDR3 amino acids: CASSRFSTGSANVAPSYNEQFF. The CDR3 DNA reads as TGCGCCAGCAGCCGATTTTCCACAGGGTCCGCGAATGTCGCCCCTTCCTACAATGAGCAGTTCTTC. V usage is TRBV4-1 and J usage is TRBJ2-1; a possible D gene is TRBD1 (6 bases). CDR1 and CDR2 from the germline V gene are MGHRA and YSYEKL. Deletions cut 4 bases from V and 1 base from J, with 32 bases between. The CDR3 is 22 amino acids.

Remarks on this clone: A read error is likely, as this CDR3 ends without the conserved phenylalanine or tryptophan. It is unclear where the CDR3 begins or ends on the DNA, so no DNA is shown, and the CDR3 is as TCRdb lists it. The V call is TRBV7-9, the J call TRBJ1-1; the D call in the table, TRBD1, was not verified against the DNA. Germline V lookup: CDR1 SEHNR, CDR2 FQNEAQ (reference sequence). The CDR3 comprises 11 residues, both ends counted. The CDR3: CASSPEGTGPL.

In its sample, this clone was seen a few times. V gene TRBV20-1 combines with J gene TRBJ2-3; no definite D call. Per germline, CDR1 DFQATT and CDR2 SNEGSKA (reference sequence). Trimming took 4 bases from V and 8 from J, leaving 10 bases between them. This CDR3 region has 11 residues. As DNA, the CDR3 is TGCAGTGCTACAAAAGGAGTTACGCAGTATTTT. The encoded protein is CSATKGVTQYF.

The J gene is TRBJ1-2, the V gene TRBV9, with a weak D call TRBD1 (5 bases). This CDR3 is built from 14 residues. Trimming took 0 bases from V and 4 from J, leaving 10 bases between them. Germline CDR1 SGDLS, CDR2 YYNGEE. The CDR3 region is CASSVEGRLYGYTF. The CDR3 DNA reads as TGTGCCAGCAGCGTAGAGGGGCGGCTCTATGGCTACACCTTC.

The rearrangement links TRBV11-2 to TRBJ2-7, with 9 positions matching TRBD1. The V and J ends lost 6 bases and 3 bases, in that order; junction bases with no gene match: 9. In germline, CDR1 is SGHAT, CDR2 FQNNGV. This CDR3 comprises 15 residues. In nucleotides, the CDR3 is TGTGCCAGCAGTGACTCGGGACAGGGACTCTACGAGCAGTACTTC. Translation: CASSDSGQGLYEQYF.

The rearrangement joins TRBV6-2 or TRBV6-3 to TRBJ2-7; 14 nucleotides agree with TRBD2. J was trimmed by 5 bases and V by 0 bases; bases with no gene match: 3. This CDR3 is built from 16 residues. The germline V gene encodes CDR1 MNHEY and CDR2 SVGEGT. The chain's CDR3 is CASSYSTSGGADEQYF. The CDR3 region has the DNA TGTGCCAGCAGTTACTCGACTAGCGGGGGGGCCGACGAGCAGTACTTC.